This section outlines one T cell receptor beta chain sequence together with its context. Its target antigen remains unknown. Base-call qualities are not available, and no considerably larger clone is one nucleotide away. CD8 naive samples were obtained by positive selection for CCR7 among CD45RO-negative cells, yielding a CD45RA+CCR7+ population from which TemRA cells were excluded. Healthy HIV-negative adults with no recently reported acute infections or vaccinations were included as donors. Only Caucasian adults living in Nashville, Tennessee, USA were represented among the donors. Blood was obtained by leukapheresis, after which PBMCs were separated by Ficoll-Histopaque density gradient centrifugation and cryopreserved in liquid nitrogen vapor phase. Analytical flow cytometry was used to check the purity and quantity of every magnetically sorted T cell population. Genomic DNA was isolated from each sorted fraction and quantified by UV absorbance on a Nanodrop 2000c.

This entry is derived from a study of shared clonotypes between healthy human individuals (dated by TCRdb to 2020 to 2022). As for the study more broadly: A couple of women and a few men aged 18 to 49 years were included in the cohort. Per donor, three plates each were used for CD4 naive and CD4 memory, two for CD8 naive, and one for CD8 memory. To estimate repertoire size and how much clonotypes are shared between individuals, the study performed deep sequencing of blood TCR repertoires from 4 to 6 healthy adults. Different laboratories and diverse techniques were used to prepare libraries and sequence TCR repertoires, to increase sequencing depth and limit assay-specific biases. Per donor, leukapheresis produced somewhere between about 0.9 and 9.5 billion PBMCs.

Using the deep immunoSEQ assay, multiplex PCR amplified TCR CDR3 regions from genomic DNA. Genomic DNA extracted from each cell subset was distributed evenly over all wells of several immunoSEQ 96-well plates, and each plate served as one replicate. For sorted subsets, around 200 ng genomic DNA, equal to tens of thousands of T cell genomes, was loaded into each replicate PCR. Purified libraries were quantified with a Qubit 3.0 fluorometer, sized on a Bioanalyzer 2100, and re-quantified with the KAPA Library Quantification kit. Every immunoSEQ 96-well plate was sequenced on a dedicated single-read 150-cycle Illumina NextSeq 550 flow cell. As for how the authors treated the data: Because the immunoSEQ output included only junctional sequences and no quality scores, the filtering could not be the same as the filtering used for full-length reads. Sequences were annotated with PyIR, a Python wrapper for IgBLAST v1.9, using IMGT germline references to assign V/J genes and CDR3. Reads with weak V/J assignments (E-value above 1e-6), missing CDR3, stop codons, out-of-frame junctions, or ambiguous translated residues were removed. V3J clonotypes were defined as sequences sharing an identical inferred V gene, J gene, and CDR3 amino acid sequence. Percentage overlap between repertoires was computed as shared unique clonotypes divided by the size of the smaller repertoire. Three approaches were used to assess repertoire richness: RTK rarefaction, the Chao1 estimator, and Recon v2.1 estimates of unobserved clonotypes. Generation probabilities were computed with OLGA for all TCRbeta clonotypes obtained by the gDNA method from a handful of donors. TCRdb re-hosts the immuneACCESS table, in-frame sequences only. Its copies lack some clones; in the studies checked, an unresolved V gene accounts for under half of them, and the cause for the rest is not known. The V and J calls and clone size come from that table; D and trimming were worked out from the DNA. The sample contains 800,000 to 950,000 clones, 90% to 98% of them found a single time. Less than 0.25% of the sample belongs to the ten largest clones.

Points the paper makes about the study in general: Rarefaction of sorted-subset datasets indicated incomplete sequencing despite the large sequencing depth. Estimated clonotype richness was generally larger for naive than for memory subsets. About 5% of naive CD4, 3.5% of naive CD8, 2.3% of memory CD4, and approximately 0.39% of memory CD8 clonotypes were shared across several donors. Compared with non-shared clonotypes, the clonotypes found in all four sorted-subset donors had higher generation probabilities. Because the study included a small number of donors, the genetic and exposure-history diversity represented was limited. Pairwise subsampling indicated that sequencing depth was expected to affect the degree of clonotype sharing among donors. Sampling was restricted to blood, and TCR repertoires in tissues likely differ from the TCR repertoires found in blood.

Relative to germline, V is missing 4 bases and J is missing 5 bases, with 9 bases of the junction outside any gene match. Counted from cysteine to phenylalanine, this CDR3 has 17 amino acids. Of the read, only the CDR3 DNA is kept; its 51 bases are in frame from base 1. CDR1 is given as SGHNT and CDR2 as YYREEE, both from the germline V gene (reference sequence). This TCR was recovered from a man younger than 45 in good health. The specimen sequenced was naive CD8+ T cells sorted from blood. This sample's cell subset or site label indicates: CD45RA+CCR7+. The chain was built from TRBV5-4 and TRBJ2-3, and 14 bases in between align with TRBD2. CDR3 region: CASSLGTSGSFGDTQYF. The sequenced DNA is TGTGCCAGCAGCCTCGGGACTAGCGGGAGTTTCGGAGATACGCAGTATTTT.